The rows below give T cell receptor beta chains drawn from one sample of a study of blood T cell repertoires in COVID-19. Assay: immunoSEQ multiplex PCR; the TCRdb copy retains only in-frame clones and omits some. In the table there are 150,000 to 200,000 clones, about 85% of which are singletons. The source material was peripheral blood. These receptors were collected from a man aged 18 to 29 with acute or convalescent COVID-19. Each CDR3 is given with its conserved first and last residue. The D gene is left open where the match is weak. Size is stated for part of the rows, as once, few or many counts, or as a class when the clone is expanded.

v_gene	d_gene	j_gene	abundance	CDR3nt	CDR3aa
TRBV5-1	-	TRBJ1-2	-	TGCGCCAGCAGCCCGGGGACGGGGAGGAACTATGGCTACACCTTC	CASSPGTGRNYGYTF
TRBV7-5	-	TRBJ2-3	-	TGTGCCCGAACTGGGGGTAGCGGGGGGGACACAGATACGCAGTATTTT	CARTGGSGGDTDTQYF
TRBV7-9	-	TRBJ2-5	-	TGTGCCAGCAGCTTAGCGCAGACAGCGAGCCAAGAGACCCAGTACTTC	CASSLAQTASQETQYF
TRBV28	TRBD1	TRBJ2-1	-	TGTGCCAGCAGTTTAGTCGGACAGGGGGCATCCTTTTACAATGAGCAGTTCTTC	CASSLVGQGASFYNEQFF
TRBV6-5	TRBD1	TRBJ1-5	once	TGTGCCAGCAGTCGGACAGGGGGCAGCAATCAGCCCCAGCATTTT	CASSRTGGSNQPQHF
TRBV24-1	-	TRBJ2-7	-	TGTGCCACCAGTGATCCCAGGGCAGGGAACTACGAGCAGTACTTC	CATSDPRAGNYEQYF
TRBV5-1	-	TRBJ2-2	-	TGCGCCAGCAGCTCGACAGGTAACACCGGGGAGCTGTTTTTT	CASSSTGNTGELFF
TRBV28	TRBD1	TRBJ1-5	-	TGTGCCAGCCAAATATCTCCCCGGGACAGGGGTTGTCAGCCCCAGCATTTT	CASQISPRDRGCQPQHF
TRBV25-1	-	TRBJ1-4	-	TGTGCCAGTCAGGCAGGGCATGAAAAACTGTTTTTT	CASQAGHEKLFF
TRBV27	-	TRBJ2-1	-	TGTGCCAGCAGTTTTTCGTACACACAACCCTACAATGAGCAGTTCTTC	CASSFSYTQPYNEQFF
TRBV7-3	TRBD2	TRBJ2-3	-	TGTGCCAGCAGCTTACTAGCGGGGGGCACAGATACGCAGTATTTT	CASSLLAGGTDTQYF
TRBV27	TRBD1	TRBJ2-7	once	TGTGCCAGCAGTTTAGGGACAGGGTACTACGAGCAGTACTTC	CASSLGTGYYEQYF
TRBV30	-	TRBJ1-5	-	TGTGCCTGGAGTGGACATACTTCTAGCAATCAGCCCCAGCATTTT	CAWSGHTSSNQPQHF
TRBV12-3/TRBV12-4	TRBD1	TRBJ2-2	-	TGTGCCAGTGCGGACAGGGACACCGGGGAGCTGTTTTTT	CASADRDTGELFF
TRBV28	-	TRBJ1-6	-	TGTGCCAGCAGTCCCGTCCAGGGCGAGAATTCACCCCTCCACTTT	CASSPVQGENSPLHF
TRBV6-5	-	TRBJ1-4	-	TGTGCCAGCAGCTTAACAGGGAATGAAAAACTGTTTTTT	CASSLTGNEKLFF
TRBV6-1	-	TRBJ2-5	-	TGTGCCAGCAGTGAACGAGAGACCCAGTACTTC	CASSERETQYF